A single sample gave rise to the 24 T cell receptor beta chains below, sequenced in a study of blood T cell repertoires in COVID-19. Here immunoSEQ multiplex PCR was the method, and the copy in TCRdb shows in-frame clones only, minus some. The data contain about 64,000 clones, around four fifths of them singletons. Specimen: peripheral blood. These TCRs come from a human donor in a cohort sampled during active COVID-19.

With regard to this clone: The sample contains more than one DNA sequence encoding this CDR3. The chain employs TRBV4-1 and TRBJ2-1; 10 bases match TRBD2. The CDR3 runs to 14 residues. Trimming removed 6 bases from V and 7 bases from J; junction bases left unmatched: 6. In germline, CDR1 is MGHRA, CDR2 YSYEKL. DNA of the CDR3: TGCGCCAGCAGACAACTAGCGGGGTATAATGAGCAGTTCTTC. Translated: CASRQLAGYNEQFF.

This clone occurred once. The chain is built from TRBV10-3 and TRBJ2-5; 7 bases map to TRBD1. J was trimmed by 2 bases and V by 4 bases; bases with no gene match: 7. The CDR3 spans 15 residues. CDR1 and CDR2 from the germline V gene are ENHRY and SYGVKD. CDR3 bases: TGTGCCATCAGTGGAGGCAGGGGGTCACAAGAGACCCAGTACTTC. Protein sequence: CAISGGRGSQETQYF.

The rearrangement uses TRBV15 and TRBJ1-3; the match to TRBD1 covers 8 bases. CDR1 LNHNV and CDR2 YYDKDF come from the germline V gene (reference sequence). The trim removed 1 base at V and 0 bases at J, leaving 5 bases unmatched. The CDR3 loop spans 17 amino acids. CDR3 sequence: CATSRGGQVFSGNTIYF. In DNA, the CDR3 is TGTGCCACCAGCAGAGGGGGACAGGTGTTCTCTGGAAACACCATATATTTT.

This clone was observed once. The CDR3 region is CASSLASGTGGYEQYF. CDR3 bases: TGTGCCAGCAGCTTAGCTTCCGGGACAGGGGGATACGAGCAGTACTTC. V and J are TRBV11-2 and TRBJ2-7; 11 bases match TRBD1. The CDR3 is 16 residues long. Germline V gene data show CDR1 as SGHAT and CDR2 as FQNNGV. With V trimmed by 1 base and J by 4 bases, 6 bases remained unmatched.

This chain uses TRBV24-1 with TRBJ2-7; a possible D gene is TRBD1 (5 bases). The V gene lost 4 bases and the J gene lost 5 bases, with 11 bases spanning the gap. Germline values: CDR1 KGHDR, CDR2 SFDVKD. The CDR3 consists of 13 residues. The CDR3 loop reads CATSEAGSHEQYF. The CDR3 DNA reads as TGTGCCACCAGTGAGGCAGGGTCCCACGAGCAGTACTTC.

The rearrangement joins TRBV2 to TRBJ2-1; TRBD2 matches at 9 bases. The V and J ends lost 4 bases and 8 bases, in that order; junction bases with no gene match: 6. Germline V gene lookup returns CDR1 SNHLY and CDR2 FYNNEI. The CDR3 is 14 residues long. In DNA, the CDR3 is TGTGCCAGCAGTGGGCTAGCGGGGAACGATGAGCAGTTCTTC. This gives the protein CASSGLAGNDEQFF.

This rearrangement joins TRBV6-6 to TRBJ1-3; 9 bases fit TRBD1. V trimming: 7 bases; J trimming: 4 bases; junction bases outside the gene matches: 8. The CDR3 is made up of 15 amino acids. CDR1 is MNHNY and CDR2 is SVGAGI in the germline V gene (reference sequence). CDR3 sequence reads: CASKQQGARGNTIYF. The CDR3 DNA reads as TGTGCCAGCAAACAACAGGGGGCGCGCGGAAACACCATATATTTT.

The chain is built from TRBV12-3 or TRBV12-4 and TRBJ2-1, with 8 bases that match TRBD1. The CDR3 has 11 residues. Unmatched junction bases numbered 4, after V lost 3 bases and J lost 15 bases. CDR3 DNA sequence: TGTGCCAGCAGTTTGGACAGGGTTCTGTTCTTC. This sequence encodes CASSLDRVLFF.

Points on this clone: Its ends do not fully match the called genes, so a read error is possible. The V gene is TRBV29-1, the J gene TRBJ2-4, with TRBD2 matching over 11 bases. The CDR3 sequence is 14 residues long. In germline, CDR1 is SQVTM, CDR2 ANQGSEA. The CDR3 DNA follows: TGCAGCGCTGAAGTAGCGGGGGGGAAAAACATTCAGTACTTC. It is translated as CSAEVAGGKNIQYF.

This chain links TRBV27 with TRBJ1-1, with 10 bases fitting TRBD1. This CDR3 contains 16 residues. Germline CDR1 MNHEY, CDR2 SMNVEV (reference sequence). The trim removed 4 bases at V and 5 bases at J, leaving 10 bases unmatched. DNA for the CDR3: TGTGCCAGCAGTTCACTTGACAGGGGGCGCGGGACTGAAGCTTTCTTT. Amino acid sequence: CASSSLDRGRGTEAFF.

The rearrangement links TRBV5-4 to TRBJ1-2; 7 bases are shared with TRBD1. Germline V gene data show CDR1 as SGHNT and CDR2 as YYREEE (reference sequence). With V trimmed by 4 bases and J by 5 bases, 5 bases remained unmatched. This CDR3 has 13 residues. The CDR3 loop reads CASSPDRVYGYTF. Here the CDR3 DNA reads TGTGCCAGCAGCCCCGACAGGGTTTATGGCTACACCTTC.

V gene TRBV5-4 combines with J gene TRBJ1-2, with 9 positions matching TRBD1. Germline trimming cut 3 bases from V and 7 bases from J; bases unmatched to any gene: 7. Germline CDR1 SGHNT, CDR2 YYREEE (reference sequence). This CDR3 region has 14 residues. The CDR3 DNA reads TGTGCCAGCAGCTCGGACAGGGGCGCTTCTGGCTACACCTTC. It specifies CASSSDRGASGYTF.

The rearrangement joins TRBV12-3 or TRBV12-4 to TRBJ1-4; D gene unclear. The CDR3 has 12 amino acids. The germline V and J ends were trimmed by 1 base and 8 bases, with 5 bases remaining between them. The DNA for the CDR3 is TGTGCCAGCAGTTTAGGTTCGGAAAAACTGTTTTTT. This sequence encodes CASSLGSEKLFF.

The CDR3 is CASSENAEAQYF. CDR3 nucleotides: TGCGCCAGCAGTGAGAACGCGGAGGCGCAGTATTTT. The chain uses TRBV10-1 and TRBJ2-3, with D possibly TRBD2 on 5 matching bases. The V gene's germline CDR1 is WNHNN and CDR2 SYGVQD (reference sequence). The CDR3 has 12 residues. Trimming removed 2 bases from V and 10 bases from J, with 10 bases in between.

The rearrangement joins TRBV7-2 to TRBJ2-7; 12 nucleotides agree with TRBD2. V dropped 4 bases and J dropped 2; count of bases not matched to a gene: 3. The CDR3 is 15 residues long. Germline loops: CDR1 SGHTA, CDR2 FQGNSA. CDR3 coding DNA: TGTGCCAGCAGCTACCTAGCGGGGGGGCCCTACGAGCAGTACTTC. This codes for CASSYLAGGPYEQYF.

This clone was detected only once. This chain uses TRBV7-8 with TRBJ2-3, with a tentative D call TRBD1 (6 bases). CDR3 length: 12 amino acids. V lost 5 bases and J 13 bases, leaving 16 bases between the germline ends. Germline V gives CDR1 SGHVS, CDR2 FQNEAQ. The CDR3 here is CASSLGASYEYF. The CDR3 DNA reads as TGTGCCAGCAGCCTGGGGGCCAGTTATGAGTATTTT.

This rearrangement joins TRBV10-3 to TRBJ2-5, with TRBD1 matching 10 bases. There are 14 residues in the CDR3. Germline V gene data show CDR1 as ENHRY and CDR2 as SYGVKD. Trimming at V came to 6 bases and at J to 4 bases, leaving 5 bases not matched to a gene. CDR3 in amino acids: CAIRRDRGRETQYF. In DNA, the CDR3 is TGTGCCATCAGACGCGACAGGGGGCGAGAGACCCAGTACTTC.

This clone was detected a few times. A junction end diverges from the germline sequence, so it may reflect a read error. V usage is TRBV19 and J usage is TRBJ1-1; D not resolved. The CDR3 sequence is 16 residues long. CDR1 is LNHDA, CDR2 SQIVND, per germline (reference sequence). This CDR3 reads CASRIGGSPLDTEAFF. The CDR3 DNA sequence: TGTGCCAGTCGTATAGGAGGCTCTCCCCTGGACACTGAAGCTTTCTTT. Full variable domain (missing parts from reference TRBV19 and TRBJ1-1): DGGITQSPKYLFRKEGQNVTLSCEQNLNHDAMYWYRQDPGQGLRLIYYSQIVNDFQKGDIAEGYSVSREKKESFPLTVTSAQKNPTAFYLCASRIGGSPLDTEAFFGQGTRLTVV.

This chain joins TRBV6-2 or TRBV6-3 and TRBJ1-1, with D possibly TRBD1 on 6 matching bases. Trimming removed 2 bases at V and 11 bases at J, with 15 bases between. Per germline, CDR1 MNHEY and CDR2 SVGEGT. The CDR3 extends over 13 amino acids. CDR3 sequence (DNA): TGTGCCAGCAGTTACCAGGGGATTGTTTTGGCTTTCTTT. Protein sequence: CASSYQGIVLAFF.

This chain links TRBV2 with TRBJ2-5; unclear D gene. This CDR3 comprises 17 residues. Trimming took off 1 base at V and 1 base at J, with 16 bases between the two ends. Germline CDR1 is SNHLY and CDR2 is FYNNEI. Here the CDR3 DNA reads TGTGCCAGCAGTGAAGGCCCCAACTTCCGCGGCCAAGAGACCCAGTACTTC. Translated, it gives CASSEGPNFRGQETQYF. The complete variable domain, with remaining parts taken from reference TRBV2 and TRBJ2-5, reads EPEVTQTPSHQVTQMGQEVILRCVPISNHLYFYWYRQILGQKVEFLVSFYNNEISEKSEIFDDQFSVERPDGSNFTLKIRSTKLEDSAMYFCASSEGPNFRGQETQYFGPGTRLLVL.

The chain combines TRBV5-1 with TRBJ2-3; tentative D call: TRBD2 (6 bases). Trimming shortened V by 4 bases and J by 5 bases, and 14 bases separated the two germline ends. The V gene's germline CDR1 is SGHRS and CDR2 YFSETQ. This CDR3 is built from 14 residues. The CDR3 loop is CASSADGGRDTQYF. The CDR3 bases are TGCGCCAGCAGCGCGGACGGGGGTAGAGATACGCAGTATTTT.

The chain is built from TRBV24-1 and TRBJ2-3; 7 bases align to TRBD1. V lost 3 bases, J lost 2 bases, and 10 bases stayed unmatched. Germline V gene lookup returns CDR1 KGHDR and CDR2 SFDVKD. The CDR3 has 17 amino acids. In DNA, the CDR3 is TGTGCCACCAGTGATCCTAGGACAGGAACCCCCACAGATACGCAGTATTTT. The encoded protein is CATSDPRTGTPTDTQYF.

This clone occurred once. This rearrangement joins TRBV30 to TRBJ1-2, with a weak D call TRBD1 (5 bases). The germline CDR1 and CDR2 sequences are GTSNPN and SVGIG (reference sequence). The V end lost 1 base, the J end lost 2 bases, and 11 bases lay between the germline ends. The CDR3 totals 14 residues. As DNA, the CDR3 is TGTGCCTGGAGTGGTGACAGCGAAAACTATGGCTACACCTTC. Its protein product is CAWSGDSENYGYTF.

The chain joins TRBV28 to TRBJ2-2; 7 bases agree with TRBD1. Germline assignment: CDR1 MDHEN and CDR2 SYDVKM. The CDR3 totals 16 residues. Trimming took 6 bases from V and 4 from J; bases not matched to a gene: 11. The CDR3 DNA follows: TGTGCCAGCAGCCGGGCAAACAGGGGTACCACCGGGGAGCTGTTTTTT. Translated: CASSRANRGTTGELFF.